This T cell receptor (beta chain) originates from a study of shared clonotypes between healthy human individuals. About the research overall: Each donor's CD4 naive and CD4 memory cells filled three plates apiece, CD8 naive two, and CD8 memory one. Overall study findings and caveats: It was expected that sequencing depth would affect clonotype sharing among donors.

This CDR3 contains 11 residues. The germline V and J ends were trimmed by 7 bases and 5 bases, with 11 bases remaining between them. Germline loops: CDR1 DFQATT, CDR2 SNEGSKA (reference sequence). Genomic DNA of each subset was evenly split across several immunoSEQ plates. Some clones are missing from TCRdb's copy, which holds only in-frame ones; the method was immunoSEQ multiplex PCR. Among a few million clones, around 94% were seen once, and the ten largest hold 0.11% to 0.15%. Notes on this clone: What it binds is unknown.

The clonotype was recovered from a man younger than 35 in good health. Material: naive CD4+ T cells sorted from blood. Subset meaning: CD45RA+ positively selected. The rearrangement uses TRBV20-1 and TRBJ1-1; D is perhaps TRBD1 (5 bases). This chain's CDR3 is CSVRGVTEAFF. In nucleotides, the CDR3 is TGCAGTGTAAGGGGTGTAACTGAAGCTTTCTTT.